The 30 T cell receptor beta chains reported below all come from one sample, sequenced in a study of blood T cell repertoires in COVID-19. Some clones are missing from TCRdb's copy, which holds only in-frame ones; the method was immunoSEQ multiplex PCR. This sample has about 31,000 clones; over 75% occur once, and the top ten carry approximately 7.9%. Sequencing input: peripheral blood. These receptors originate from a man in his 60s with COVID-19, enrolled during active disease.

The rearrangement joins TRBV27 to TRBJ1-5; possibly TRBD1 for D (6 bases). Deletions cut 2 bases from V and 2 bases from J, with 19 bases between. The CDR3 covers 18 residues. In germline, CDR1 is MNHEY, CDR2 SMNVEV (reference sequence). In DNA, the CDR3 is TGTGCCAGCAGTTTAAGGGGGGGGCGCTTGGATGGCAATCAGCCCCAGCATTTT. Translated, it gives CASSLRGGRLDGNQPQHF.

The rearrangement uses TRBV7-2 and TRBJ2-1; D remains unclear. The length of the CDR3 is 13 residues. Trimming removed 3 bases at V and 7 bases at J, with 10 bases between. CDR1 and CDR2 (germline): SGHTA, FQGNSA. This CDR3 reads CASSFSQDNEQFF. CDR3 bases: TGTGCCAGCAGCTTTTCGCAGGATAATGAGCAGTTCTTC. Together with reference TRBV7-2 and TRBJ2-1, the CDR3 gives the full variable domain: GAGVSQSPSNKVTEKGKDVELRCDPISGHTALYWYRQSLGQGLEFLIYFQGNSAPDKSGLPSDRFSAERTGGSVSTLTIQRTQQEDSAVYLCASSFSQDNEQFFGPGTRLTVL.

The table lists this clone with a count of one. The chain combines TRBV29-1 with TRBJ2-1, with 8 nucleotides matching TRBD2. The CDR3 consists of 13 residues. The J segment lost 8 bases and the V segment lost 6 bases, leaving 9 bases of the junction unmatched. Germline V CDR1 and CDR2: SQVTM, ANQGSEA. The CDR3 sequence is CSVRSGTFYEQFF. CDR3 in DNA: TGCAGCGTGCGTAGCGGGACGTTCTATGAGCAGTTCTTC.

This sequence joins TRBV7-6 and TRBJ2-5; D might be TRBD2 (5 bases). CDR1 and CDR2 (germline): SGHVS, FNYEAQ. CDR3 size: 17 residues. V was trimmed by 1 base and J by 2 bases, leaving 17 bases between them. In nucleotides, the CDR3 is TGTGCCAGCAGCTTAGGAGTCCGAGGGAGAGGGCAAGAGACCCAGTACTTC. Protein: CASSLGVRGRGQETQYF.

The chain carries TRBV9 and TRBJ2-1; D gene unclear. Germline-derived CDR1 and CDR2 are SGDLS and YYNGEE. The CDR3 totals 12 residues. Trimming took 0 bases from V and 6 from J, leaving 4 bases between them. The CDR3 coding sequence is TGTGCCAGCAGCGTAGGGGCCAATGAGCAGTTCTTC. It translates to CASSVGANEQFF.

The rearrangement links TRBV2 to TRBJ2-1; 8 bases align to TRBD2. The germline gives CDR1 SNHLY, CDR2 FYNNEI. V shed 0 bases and J 10 bases; nucleotides not matched to a gene: 5. The CDR3 spans 14 residues. The CDR3 here is CASSEARLAGEQFF. The DNA for the CDR3 is TGTGCCAGCAGTGAAGCGCGTCTAGCGGGCGAGCAGTTCTTC.

The rearrangement joins TRBV2 to TRBJ2-1, with 11 bases that match TRBD2. The CDR3 contains 16 residues. Germline lookup yields CDR1 SNHLY and CDR2 FYNNEI. With V trimmed by 7 bases and J by 4 bases, 9 bases remained unmatched. CDR3 DNA: TGTGCCAGCATATTGGGTAGCGGGAGGGCGTACAATGAGCAGTTCTTC. Protein sequence: CASILGSGRAYNEQFF.

The CDR3 DNA reads TGCGCCACAGGCAGGGGGAACACTGAAGCTTTCTTT. Amino acid sequence: CATGRGNTEAFF. This chain uses TRBV10-2 with TRBJ1-1, with D perhaps matching TRBD1 (6 bases). The CDR3 is made up of 12 amino acids. Trimming removed 10 bases at V and 1 base at J, with 10 bases between. CDR1 is WSHSY, CDR2 SAAADI, per germline.

This clone showed up just once. The chain has TRBV6-5 and TRBJ1-2; D call uncertain. Trimming removed 4 bases from V and 2 bases from J, with 11 bases in between. The germline gives CDR1 MNHEY, CDR2 SVGAGI. CDR3 length: 14 residues. In nucleotides, the CDR3 is TGTGCCAGCAGTTCGACCTCAGGAAACTATGGCTACACCTTC. It encodes CASSSTSGNYGYTF.

The V call is TRBV24-1, the J call TRBJ2-5; 8 bases align to TRBD1. This CDR3 contains 16 residues. Per germline, CDR1 KGHDR and CDR2 SFDVKD. V lost 4 bases to trimming and J lost 5 bases; unmatched junction nucleotides: 11. The CDR3 DNA follows: TGTGCCACCAGTGACCAAAGGACAGGGTTAGGGGAGACCCAGTACTTC. Its protein product is CATSDQRTGLGETQYF.

This chain links TRBV6-1 with TRBJ1-5, with 10 positions matching TRBD1. The V gene's germline CDR1 is MNHNS and CDR2 SASEGT. V trimming: 2 bases; J trimming: 6 bases; junction bases outside the gene matches: 10. The CDR3 length is 17 residues. DNA for the CDR3: TGTGCCAGCAGTGAAAATATAGGGACAGGGGCTAGTCAGCCCCAGCATTTT. Protein: CASSENIGTGASQPQHF.

This chain connects TRBV3-1 (or the pseudogene TRBV3-2) to TRBJ1-4; 11 bases map to TRBD1. The CDR3 length is 16 residues. CDR1 is LGHDT, CDR2 YNNKEL, per germline (reference sequence). The junction had 7 bases not matched to a gene; V was cut back by 4 bases and J by 6 bases. The CDR3 protein is CASSPATGQGDEKLFF. The CDR3 coding sequence is TGTGCCAGCAGCCCCGCGACGGGACAGGGGGATGAAAAACTGTTTTTT.

CDR3 sequence reads: CAWSVWLSRAGVPSGNTIYF. The CDR3 region has the DNA TGTGCCTGGAGTGTTTGGTTATCGAGGGCCGGGGTCCCCTCTGGAAACACCATATATTTT. This chain uses TRBV30 with TRBJ1-3; D remains unclear. V was shortened by 0 bases and J by 0 bases, with 24 bases between the two germline ends. Germline-derived CDR1 and CDR2 are GTSNPN and SVGIG (reference sequence). The CDR3 runs to 20 residues.

V and J are TRBV6-6 and TRBJ2-5, with a weak D call TRBD1 (5 bases). Germline V gives CDR1 MNHNY, CDR2 SVGAGI (reference sequence). V lost 6 bases and J 5 bases, leaving 16 bases between the germline ends. This CDR3 spans 14 amino acids. The DNA for the CDR3 is TGTGCCAGCAGCAGGGCACGGGCGAGGGAGACCCAGTACTTC. Its protein is CASSRARARETQYF.

This clone turned up a few times. The chain has TRBV5-6 and TRBJ2-7; the match to TRBD2 covers 10 bases. Germline values: CDR1 SGHDT, CDR2 YYEEEE. CDR3 length: 12 residues. The J segment lost 3 bases and the V segment lost 7 bases, leaving 1 base of the junction unmatched. CDR3 sequence (DNA): TGTGCCAGCGGGACTAGCGACTACGAGCAGTACTTC. Its protein product is CASGTSDYEQYF.

By share, this clone ranks as large. The junction departs from the called germline gene at one end, perhaps through a read error. The chain employs TRBV11-2 and TRBJ1-1; D gene unclear. The CDR3 consists of 13 residues. Germline lookup yields CDR1 SGHAT and CDR2 FQNNGV. CDR3 DNA sequence: TGTGCCAGCACCTTATTAGTTCCCCATGAAGCTTTCTTT. It yields the protein CASTLLVPHEAFF.

V and J are TRBV29-1 and TRBJ2-3; 7 bases match TRBD2. CDR3 size: 14 residues. V lost 5 bases, J lost 2 bases, and 7 bases stayed unmatched. Germline V gives CDR1 SQVTM, CDR2 ANQGSEA. The CDR3 DNA sequence: TGCAGCGTTAGGGAGCGGGACCCCACAGATACGCAGTATTTT. Translating gives CSVRERDPTDTQYF.

CDR3 in amino acids: CASSIPRVSYGYTF. The DNA of the CDR3 is TGTGCCAGCAGCATCCCCAGGGTGAGCTATGGCTACACCTTC. This sequence joins TRBV5-6 and TRBJ1-2; weak D call: TRBD1 (5 bases). CDR1 is SGHDT, CDR2 YYEEEE, per germline. This CDR3 has 14 amino acids. V lost 4 bases, J lost 4 bases, and 14 bases lay in between. Full variable domain (rest looked up from reference TRBV5-6 and TRBJ1-2): DAGVTQSPTHLIKTRGQQVTLRCSPKSGHDTVSWYQQALGQGPQFIFQYYEEEERQRGNFPDRFSGHQFPNYSSELNVNALLLGDSALYLCASSIPRVSYGYTFGSGTRLTVV.

The chain links TRBV19 to TRBJ1-4; D is possibly TRBD1 (6 bases). The length of the CDR3 is 15 residues. V lost 1 base, J lost 3 bases, and 9 bases lay in between. The germline V gene has CDR1 LNHDA and CDR2 SQIVND (reference sequence). CDR3 in amino acids: CASSIAWTANEKLFF. As DNA, the CDR3 is TGTGCCAGTAGTATAGCGTGGACAGCTAATGAAAAACTGTTTTTT. Full variable domain (missing parts from reference TRBV19 and TRBJ1-4): DGGITQSPKYLFRKEGQNVTLSCEQNLNHDAMYWYRQDPGQGLRLIYYSQIVNDFQKGDIAEGYSVSREKKESFPLTVTSAQKNPTAFYLCASSIAWTANEKLFFGSGTQLSVL.

The V call is TRBV29-1, the J call TRBJ1-1; 8 bases match TRBD1. The J segment lost 1 base and the V segment lost 6 bases, leaving 4 bases of the junction unmatched. From germline, CDR1 is SQVTM and CDR2 ANQGSEA. The CDR3 runs to 13 residues. CDR3 residues: CSVTGEGNTEAFF. CDR3 nucleotide sequence: TGCAGCGTGACAGGGGAGGGGAACACTGAAGCTTTCTTT.

The chain combines TRBV6-2 or TRBV6-3 with TRBJ2-1; TRBD2 matches 11 bases. The CDR3 contains 19 residues. The germline V gene encodes CDR1 MNHEY and CDR2 SVGEGT. The junction had 9 bases not matched to a gene; V was cut back by 2 bases and J by 0 bases. The CDR3 DNA sequence: TGTGCCAGCAGTTACCCCACTAGCGGGAGAGGAAGCTCCTACAATGAGCAGTTCTTC. Translation: CASSYPTSGRGSSYNEQFF.

This chain joins TRBV7-2 and TRBJ1-6; D is unclear. Germline V gives CDR1 SGHTA, CDR2 FQGNSA. Deletions cut 3 bases from V and 7 bases from J, with 13 bases between. CDR3 length equals 15 residues. DNA of the CDR3: TGTGCCAGCAGCTTGTTCCCAGGAACCAATTCACCCCTCCACTTT. This translates into CASSLFPGTNSPLHF.

The V and J genes are TRBV6-5 and TRBJ2-3; D might be TRBD1 (5 bases). The CDR3 is 12 amino acids. V lost 3 bases, J lost 8 bases, and 9 bases lay in between. The V gene's germline CDR1 is MNHEY and CDR2 SVGAGI. The chain's CDR3 is CASSYYRGTQYF. CDR3 nucleotide sequence: TGTGCCAGCAGTTATTATAGGGGTACGCAGTATTTT.

The chain has TRBV27 and TRBJ2-3; tentative D call: TRBD1 (6 bases). The CDR3 has 16 residues. The V gene lost 4 bases and the J gene lost 2 bases, with 16 bases spanning the gap. Germline CDR1 MNHEY, CDR2 SMNVEV (reference sequence). CDR3 DNA sequence: TGTGCCAGCAGTTCCAGGGGCCGGGGCTACACAGATACGCAGTATTTT. Its protein product is CASSSRGRGYTDTQYF.

The chain has TRBV7-3 and TRBJ1-4; 10 bases are a match to TRBD1. Germline CDR1 and CDR2: SGHTA and FQGTGA. The ends lost 5 bases at V and 0 bases at J; junction bases unmatched: 9. CDR3 size: 18 residues. For the CDR3, the DNA is TGTGCCAGCAGCCGTGACAGGGGGCGCGACGCAACTAATGAAAAACTGTTTTTT. This gives the protein CASSRDRGRDATNEKLFF.

The rearrangement uses TRBV27 and TRBJ2-1; 7 bases match TRBD2. The length of the CDR3 is 15 residues. The germline V gene encodes CDR1 MNHEY and CDR2 SMNVEV (reference sequence). Trimming took 6 bases from V and 8 from J; bases not matched to a gene: 13. CDR3 in DNA: TGTGCCAGCAGACCCGGGACTAACGGGGTGCATGAGCAGTTCTTC. Residues: CASRPGTNGVHEQFF.

The rearrangement joins TRBV30 to TRBJ1-3; perhaps TRBD1 as D (5 bases). Germline V CDR1 and CDR2: GTSNPN, SVGIG (reference sequence). CDR3 length equals 15 residues. Trimming stripped 4 bases from V and 3 bases from J, with 16 bases between. In nucleotides, the CDR3 is TGTGCCTGGACTCCTCCAGGGCTAGGTGGAAACACCATATATTTT. Encoded protein: CAWTPPGLGGNTIYF.

The CDR3 bases are TGTGCCACCAGGACAGGGGCCGATCAGCCCCAGCATTTT. Translation gives CATRTGADQPQHF. This sequence joins TRBV10-3 and TRBJ1-5; TRBD1 matches at 9 bases. The CDR3 has 13 residues. Germline lookup yields CDR1 ENHRY and CDR2 SYGVKD. V was clipped by 10 bases and J by 5 bases; unmatched bases: 6.

This clone was seen only once. This rearrangement joins TRBV5-4 to TRBJ1-2; D perhaps matches TRBD1 (5 bases). This CDR3 spans 14 amino acids. V gave up 0 bases and J gave up 8 bases, with 14 bases separating them. Germline V gene data show CDR1 as SGHNT and CDR2 as YYREEE (reference sequence). The CDR3 reads CASSLGAGSVGYTF. The DNA for the CDR3 is TGTGCCAGCAGCTTGGGGGCAGGGTCGGTCGGCTACACCTTC. Full variable domain (outside the CDR3, taken from reference TRBV5-4 and TRBJ1-2): ETGVTQSPTHLIKTRGQQVTLRCSSQSGHNTVSWYQQALGQGPQFIFQYYREEENGRGNFPPRFSGLQFPNYSSELNVNALELDDSALYLCASSLGAGSVGYTFGSGTRLTVV.

The chain joins TRBV5-1 to TRBJ1-1; the match to TRBD1 covers 8 bases. This CDR3 contains 14 residues. V was pared by 4 bases and J by 10 bases, with 12 bases of the junction left unmatched. The germline V gene has CDR1 SGHRS and CDR2 YFSETQ. CDR3 nucleotides: TGCGCCAGCAGCGAAGGGACAGGACACGCCGGAGCTTTCTTT. Protein: CASSEGTGHAGAFF.